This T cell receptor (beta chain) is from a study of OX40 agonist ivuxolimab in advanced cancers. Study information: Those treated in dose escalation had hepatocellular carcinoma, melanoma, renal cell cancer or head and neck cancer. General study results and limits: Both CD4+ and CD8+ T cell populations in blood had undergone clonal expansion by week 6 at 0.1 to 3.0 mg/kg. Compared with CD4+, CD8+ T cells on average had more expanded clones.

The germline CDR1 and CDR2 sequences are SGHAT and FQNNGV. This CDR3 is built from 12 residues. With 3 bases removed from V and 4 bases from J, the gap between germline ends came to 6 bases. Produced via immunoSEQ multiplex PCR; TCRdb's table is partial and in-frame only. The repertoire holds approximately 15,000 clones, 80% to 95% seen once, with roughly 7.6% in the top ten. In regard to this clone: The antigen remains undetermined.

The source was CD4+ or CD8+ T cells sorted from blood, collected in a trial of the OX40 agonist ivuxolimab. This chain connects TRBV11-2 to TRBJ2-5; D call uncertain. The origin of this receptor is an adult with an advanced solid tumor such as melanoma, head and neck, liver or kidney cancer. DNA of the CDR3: TGTGCCAGCAGCTTGGTCCCAGAGACCCAGTACTTC. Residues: CASSLVPETQYF.